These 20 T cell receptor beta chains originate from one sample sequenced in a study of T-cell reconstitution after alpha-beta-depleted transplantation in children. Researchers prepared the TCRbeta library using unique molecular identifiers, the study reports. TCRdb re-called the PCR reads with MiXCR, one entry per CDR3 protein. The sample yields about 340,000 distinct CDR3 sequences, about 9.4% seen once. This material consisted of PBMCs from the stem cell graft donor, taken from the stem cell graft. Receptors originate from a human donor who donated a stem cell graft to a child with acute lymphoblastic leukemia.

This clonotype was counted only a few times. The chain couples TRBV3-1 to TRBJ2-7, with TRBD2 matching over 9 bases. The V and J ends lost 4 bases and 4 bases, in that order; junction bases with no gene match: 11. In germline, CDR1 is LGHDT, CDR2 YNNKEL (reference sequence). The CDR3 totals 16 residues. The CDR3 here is CASSPGTSKGLYEQYF. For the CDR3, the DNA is TGTGCCAGCAGCCCAGGGACTAGCAAAGGTTTGTACGAGCAGTACTTC.

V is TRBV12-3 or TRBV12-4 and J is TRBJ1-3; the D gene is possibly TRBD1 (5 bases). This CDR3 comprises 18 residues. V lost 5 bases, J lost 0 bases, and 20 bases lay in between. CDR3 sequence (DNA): TGTGCCAGCAGTGGGGGGTCCGGGGCCCGAGACTCTGGAAACACCATATATTTT. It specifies CASSGGSGARDSGNTIYF.

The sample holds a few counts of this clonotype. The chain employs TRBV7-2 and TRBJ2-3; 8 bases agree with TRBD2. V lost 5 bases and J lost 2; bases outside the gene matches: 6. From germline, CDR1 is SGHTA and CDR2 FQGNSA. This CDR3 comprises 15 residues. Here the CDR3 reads CASSRTLAVTDTQYF. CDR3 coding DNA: TGTGCCAGCAGCCGGACACTAGCGGTCACAGATACGCAGTATTTT.

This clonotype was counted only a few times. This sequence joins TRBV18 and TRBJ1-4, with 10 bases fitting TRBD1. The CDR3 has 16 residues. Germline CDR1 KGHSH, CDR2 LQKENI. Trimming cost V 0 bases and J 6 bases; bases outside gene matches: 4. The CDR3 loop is CASSPPIGQGDEKLFF. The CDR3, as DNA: TGTGCCAGCTCACCACCCATAGGACAGGGGGATGAAAAACTGTTTTTT.

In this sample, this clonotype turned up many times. CDR3 sequence reads: CASARFSYNEQFF. The DNA of the CDR3 is TGTGCCAGCGCCCGTTTCTCCTACAATGAGCAGTTCTTC. This chain joins TRBV3-1 and TRBJ2-1; D is unresolved. CDR3 size: 13 residues. Trimming pared 8 bases from V and 0 bases from J, leaving 8 bases between. CDR1 is LGHDT and CDR2 is YNNKEL in the germline V gene (reference sequence).

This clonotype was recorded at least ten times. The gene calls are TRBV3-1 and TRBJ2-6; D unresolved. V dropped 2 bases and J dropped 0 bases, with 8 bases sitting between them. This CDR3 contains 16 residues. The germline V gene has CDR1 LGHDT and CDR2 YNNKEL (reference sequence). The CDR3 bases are TGTGCCAGCAGCCAACGTAAGCTCTCTGGGGCCAACGTCCTGACTTTC. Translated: CASSQRKLSGANVLTF.

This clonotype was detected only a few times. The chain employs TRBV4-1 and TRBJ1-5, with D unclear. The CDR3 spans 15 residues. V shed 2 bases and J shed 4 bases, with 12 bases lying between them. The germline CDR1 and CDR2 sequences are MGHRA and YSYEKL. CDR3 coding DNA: TGCGCCAGCAGCCAACTCTGGGAGAGGAATCAGCCCCAGCATTTT. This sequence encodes CASSQLWERNQPQHF.

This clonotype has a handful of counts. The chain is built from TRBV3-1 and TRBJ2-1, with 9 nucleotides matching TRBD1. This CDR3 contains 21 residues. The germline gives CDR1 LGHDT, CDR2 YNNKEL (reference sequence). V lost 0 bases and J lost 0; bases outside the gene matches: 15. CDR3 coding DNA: TGTGCCAGCAGCCAAGATTTTGTAGACAGGGGGTCGTATAGCTCCTACAATGAGCAGTTCTTC. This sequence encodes CASSQDFVDRGSYSSYNEQFF.

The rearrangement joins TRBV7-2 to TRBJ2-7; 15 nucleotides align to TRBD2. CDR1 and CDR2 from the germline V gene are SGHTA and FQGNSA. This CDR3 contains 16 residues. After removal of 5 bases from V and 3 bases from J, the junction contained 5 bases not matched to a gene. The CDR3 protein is CASSLSGLAGGYEQYF. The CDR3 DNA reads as TGTGCCAGCAGCCTTTCGGGACTAGCGGGAGGCTACGAGCAGTACTTC.

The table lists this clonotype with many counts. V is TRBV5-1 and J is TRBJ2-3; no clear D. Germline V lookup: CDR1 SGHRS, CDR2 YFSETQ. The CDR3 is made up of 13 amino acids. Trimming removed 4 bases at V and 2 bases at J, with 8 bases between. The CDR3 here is CASSVLPTDTQYF. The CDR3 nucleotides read TGCGCCAGCAGCGTCCTACCCACAGATACGCAGTATTTT.

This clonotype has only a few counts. This CDR3 is CASRGPTVNYGYTF. CDR3 DNA sequence: TGTGCCAGCAGGGGGCCGACAGTTAACTATGGCTACACCTTC. The V gene is TRBV6-1, the J gene TRBJ1-2; tentatively, D is TRBD1 (5 bases). V was cut by 6 bases and J by 1 base, with 12 bases left in between. Germline CDR1 reads MNHNS; CDR2 reads SASEGT. The CDR3 sequence is 14 residues long.

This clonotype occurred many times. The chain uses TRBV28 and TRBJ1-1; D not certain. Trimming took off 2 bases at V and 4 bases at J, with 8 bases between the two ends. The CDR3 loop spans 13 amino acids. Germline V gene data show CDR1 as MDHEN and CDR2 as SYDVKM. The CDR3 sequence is CASSLKWATEAFF. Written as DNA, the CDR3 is TGTGCCAGCAGTTTAAAGTGGGCCACTGAAGCTTTCTTT.

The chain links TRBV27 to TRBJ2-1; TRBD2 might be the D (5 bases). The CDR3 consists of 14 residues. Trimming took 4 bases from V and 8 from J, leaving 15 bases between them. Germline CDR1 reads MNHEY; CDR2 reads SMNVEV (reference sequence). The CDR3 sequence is CASSYLLLADEQFF. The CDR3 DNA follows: TGTGCCAGCAGTTACCTTCTGCTAGCCGATGAGCAGTTCTTC.

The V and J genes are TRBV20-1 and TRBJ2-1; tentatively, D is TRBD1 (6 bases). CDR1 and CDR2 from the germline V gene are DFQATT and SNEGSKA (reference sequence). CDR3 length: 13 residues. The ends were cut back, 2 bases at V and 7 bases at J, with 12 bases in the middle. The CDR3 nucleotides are TGCAGTGCTAGAACTCAAAGGGGGAATGAGCAGTTCTTC. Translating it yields CSARTQRGNEQFF.

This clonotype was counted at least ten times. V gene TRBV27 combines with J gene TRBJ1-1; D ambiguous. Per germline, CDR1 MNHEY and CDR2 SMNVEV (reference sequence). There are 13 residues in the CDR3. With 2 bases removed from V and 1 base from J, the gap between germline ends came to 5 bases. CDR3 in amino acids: CASSLSANTEAFF. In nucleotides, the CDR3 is TGTGCCAGCAGTTTAAGTGCGAACACTGAAGCTTTCTTT.

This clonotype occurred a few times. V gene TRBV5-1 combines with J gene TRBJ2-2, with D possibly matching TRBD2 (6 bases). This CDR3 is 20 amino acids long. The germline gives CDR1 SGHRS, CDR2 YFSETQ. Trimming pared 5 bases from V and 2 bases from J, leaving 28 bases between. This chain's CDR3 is CASSGNQGWLLAANTGELFF. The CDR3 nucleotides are TGCGCCAGCAGTGGGAACCAAGGGTGGTTGTTAGCGGCCAACACCGGGGAGCTGTTTTTT.

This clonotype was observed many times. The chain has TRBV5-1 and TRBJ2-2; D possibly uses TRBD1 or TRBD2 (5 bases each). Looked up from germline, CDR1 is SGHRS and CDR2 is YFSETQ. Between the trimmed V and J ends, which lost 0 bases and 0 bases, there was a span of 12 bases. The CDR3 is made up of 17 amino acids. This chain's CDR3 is CASSLGGRTANTGELFF. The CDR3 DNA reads TGCGCCAGCAGCTTGGGGGGACGGACGGCGAACACCGGGGAGCTGTTTTTT.

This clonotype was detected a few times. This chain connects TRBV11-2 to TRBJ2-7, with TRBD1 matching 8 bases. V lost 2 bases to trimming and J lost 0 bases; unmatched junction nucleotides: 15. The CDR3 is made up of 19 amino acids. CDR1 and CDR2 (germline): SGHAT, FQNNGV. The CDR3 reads CASSLTGTGTKGPSYEQYF. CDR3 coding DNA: TGTGCCAGCAGCTTAACCGGGACAGGCACAAAGGGCCCCTCCTACGAGCAGTACTTC.

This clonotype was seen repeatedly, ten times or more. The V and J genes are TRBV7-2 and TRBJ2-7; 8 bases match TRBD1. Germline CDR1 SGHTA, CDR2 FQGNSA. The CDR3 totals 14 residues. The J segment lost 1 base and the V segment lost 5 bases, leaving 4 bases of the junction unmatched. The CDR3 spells CASSPDRGSYEQYF. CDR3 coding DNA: TGTGCCAGCAGCCCCGACAGGGGATCCTACGAGCAGTACTTC. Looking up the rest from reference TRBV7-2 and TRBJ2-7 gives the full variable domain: GAGVSQSPSNKVTEKGKDVELRCDPISGHTALYWYRQSLGQGLEFLIYFQGNSAPDKSGLPSDRFSAERTGGSVSTLTIQRTQQEDSAVYLCASSPDRGSYEQYFGPGTRLTVT.

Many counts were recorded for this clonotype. Written as DNA, the CDR3 is TGTGCCAGCAGCCAAATAGCGGAGAGCACAGATACGCAGTATTTT. It yields the protein CASSQIAESTDTQYF. The V call is TRBV4-2, the J call TRBJ2-3; D perhaps matches TRBD2 (6 bases). Germline CDR1 LGHNA, CDR2 YNFKEQ. The CDR3 extends over 15 amino acids. The V gene lost 2 bases and the J gene lost 0 bases, with 9 bases spanning the gap.